The clone carrying this T cell receptor (beta chain) was seen at least ten times. This entry belongs to a study of kidney transplant recipient with SARS-CoV-2 infection. The CDR3 consists of 12 residues. V lost 6 bases to trimming and J lost 4 bases, with 9 bases between them. Germline CDR1 MGHDK, CDR2 SYGVNS. Each CDR3 protein gets one entry after TCRdb re-called the reads with MiXCR. Among approximately 250,000 distinct CDR3 sequences, 29% were seen once, and the ten largest hold nearly 7.5%. This clonotype was sampled from a male patient between 25 and 39 years old who had COVID-19 and was a kidney transplant recipient. The graft donor may have contributed some T cells. The rearrangement links TRBV25-1 to TRBJ1-2, with D tentatively TRBD1 (5 bases). This specimen consisted of a blood sample, obtained at baseline and on roughly day 110 from a kidney transplant recipient. The CDR3 loop is CASRGGSYGYTF. CDR3 nucleotide sequence: TGTGCCAGCAGGGGGGGTAGCTATGGCTACACCTTC.